These 5 T cell receptor beta chains originate from one sample sequenced in a study of identical twins. TCRdb ran MiXCR on the 5' RACE reads and lists one entry per CDR3 protein. The data show some 690,000 distinct CDR3 sequences, with 21% seen just once and approximately 4.3% held by the top ten. This same sample was also taken into another study, of T cells expressing NK-cell markers.

The sequenced sample consisted of PBMCs. The receptors were sampled from a young woman in good health.

The V gene is TRBV5-5, the J gene TRBJ2-5, with D perhaps TRBD2 (6 bases). The V gene's germline CDR1 is SGHKS and CDR2 YYEKEE (reference sequence). V lost 1 base and J 4 bases, leaving 11 bases between the germline ends. The CDR3 is 14 amino acids. CDR3 DNA sequence: TGTGCCAGCAGCTTGTGGGCGGGACGAGAGACCCAGTACTTC. Translated, it gives CASSLWAGRETQYF.

This clonotype has a handful of counts. The rearrangement links TRBV12-3 or TRBV12-4 to TRBJ2-7, with 8 bases identical to TRBD2. The junction had 13 bases not matched to a gene; V was cut back by 6 bases and J by 9 bases. The CDR3 runs to 14 residues. CDR3 DNA sequence: TGTGCCAGCAGGCCGGGACTAGTTGAGTTCGGGCAGTACTTC. It specifies CASRPGLVEFGQYF.

The chain carries TRBV7-2 and TRBJ2-5, with 7 bases that match TRBD2. CDR3 length equals 15 residues. CDR1 is SGHTA and CDR2 is FQGNSA in the germline V gene. The ends lost 2 bases at V and 2 bases at J; junction bases unmatched: 5. The CDR3 nucleotides read TGTGCCAGCAGCTTAATGGGGGGGGAACAAGAGACCCAGTACTTC. It specifies CASSLMGGEQETQYF.

The chain uses TRBV12-3 or TRBV12-4 and TRBJ1-4, with D perhaps matching TRBD1 (6 bases). V lost 6 bases and J lost 7, with 12 bases in between. The CDR3 runs to 13 residues. This CDR3 reads CASSTGSREKLFF. DNA for the CDR3: TGTGCCAGCAGCACAGGGAGTCGTGAAAAACTGTTTTTT.

This clonotype was observed a handful of times. V is TRBV20-1 and J is TRBJ2-7; 7 nucleotides agree with TRBD2. The CDR3 is 13 residues long. Germline V lookup: CDR1 DFQATT, CDR2 SNEGSKA (reference sequence). The trim removed 6 bases at V and 7 bases at J, leaving 12 bases unmatched. The CDR3 sequence: CSAPKGRGWEQYF. As DNA, the CDR3 is TGCAGTGCCCCGAAGGGGCGGGGGTGGGAGCAGTACTTC.